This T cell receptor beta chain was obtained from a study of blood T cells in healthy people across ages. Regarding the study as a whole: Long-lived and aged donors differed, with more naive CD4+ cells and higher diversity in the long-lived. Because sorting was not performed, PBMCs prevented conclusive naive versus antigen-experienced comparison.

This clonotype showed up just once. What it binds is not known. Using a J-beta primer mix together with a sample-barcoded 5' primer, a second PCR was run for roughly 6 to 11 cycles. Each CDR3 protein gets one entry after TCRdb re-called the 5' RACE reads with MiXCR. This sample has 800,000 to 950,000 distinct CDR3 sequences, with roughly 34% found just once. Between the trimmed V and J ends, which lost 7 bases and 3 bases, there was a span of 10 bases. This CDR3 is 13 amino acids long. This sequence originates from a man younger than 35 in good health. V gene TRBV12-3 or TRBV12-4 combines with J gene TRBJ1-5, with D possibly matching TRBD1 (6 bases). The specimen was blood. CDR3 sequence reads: CASTGQFNQPQHF. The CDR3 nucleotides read TGTGCCAGCACCGGACAGTTCAATCAGCCCCAGCATTTT.